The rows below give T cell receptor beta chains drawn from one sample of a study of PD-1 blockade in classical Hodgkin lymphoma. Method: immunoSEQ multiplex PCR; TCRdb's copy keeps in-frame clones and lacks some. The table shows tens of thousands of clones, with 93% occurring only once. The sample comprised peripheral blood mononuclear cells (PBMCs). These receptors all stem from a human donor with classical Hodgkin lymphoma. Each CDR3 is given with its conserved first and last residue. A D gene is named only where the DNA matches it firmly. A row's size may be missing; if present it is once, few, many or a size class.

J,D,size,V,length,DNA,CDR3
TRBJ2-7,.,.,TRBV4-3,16,TGCGCCAGCAGCCAAGATCGGGGGCGGAGCTCCTACGAGCAGTACTTC,CASSQDRGRSSYEQYF
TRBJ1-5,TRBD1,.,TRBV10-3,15,TGTGCCATCAGCGACCGGACAGGGAACGGTCAGCCCCAGCATTTT,CAISDRTGNGQPQHF
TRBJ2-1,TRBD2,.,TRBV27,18,TGTGCCAGCAGTTTGGTAGCGGGAGGGTCCATATATACCAATGAGCAGTTCTTC,CASSLVAGGSIYTNEQFF
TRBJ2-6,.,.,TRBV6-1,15,TGTGCCAGCAGTACAGGGAACTCTGGGGCCAACGTCCTGACTTTC,CASSTGNSGANVLTF
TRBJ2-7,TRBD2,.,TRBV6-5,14,TGTGCCTGTGCCGGGACTAGCGCCGCCTACGAGCAGTACTTC,CACAGTSAAYEQYF
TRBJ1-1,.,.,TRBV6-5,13,TGTGTCAGCAGTTACTCGGGTGGGACTGAAGCTTTCTTT,CVSSYSGGTEAFF
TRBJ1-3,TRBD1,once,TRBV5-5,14,TGTGCCAGCAGCACGCAGGGGGCTGGAAACACCATATATTTT,CASSTQGAGNTIYF
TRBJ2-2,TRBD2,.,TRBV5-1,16,TGCGCCAGTCAGTGGAGCGGGGTGATTTCAACCGGGGAGCTGTTTTTT,CASQWSGVISTGELFF
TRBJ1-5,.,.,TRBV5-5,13,TGTGCCAGCAGCTGGAGGCCTAATCAGCCCCAGCATTTT,CASSWRPNQPQHF
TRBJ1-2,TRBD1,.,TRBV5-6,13,TGTGCCAGCAGCCCCAACAGGGGGAACGGCTACACCTTC,CASSPNRGNGYTF
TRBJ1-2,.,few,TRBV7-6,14,TGTGCCAGCAGCTTAGACCGGGGGAACTATGGCTACACCTTC,CASSLDRGNYGYTF
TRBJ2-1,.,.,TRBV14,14,TGTGCCAGCAGCGCCGGGGTCAAATTCAATGAGCAGTTCTTC,CASSAGVKFNEQFF
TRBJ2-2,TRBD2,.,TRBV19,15,TGTGCCAGTAGTATAGAACCGGGAGGCACCGGGGAGCTGTTTTTT,CASSIEPGGTGELFF
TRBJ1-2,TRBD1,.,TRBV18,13,TGTGCCAGCTCACAGGGACAGGGTGATGGCTACACCTTC,CASSQGQGDGYTF